The clone carrying this TCR beta chain has only a few counts. Its specificity is unknown. The data originate from a study of beta chain features in type 1 diabetes. General study results and limits: All four CD4+ subsets of Type 1 diabetes patients contained TCRB CDR3s that were moderately but significantly shorter.

Expressed TCRB transcripts were sequenced because the isolated RNA had all been reverse transcribed beforehand. This table comes from immunoSEQ multiplex PCR, and its TCRdb copy is limited to in-frame clones, with some not included. The sample contains hundreds of thousands of clones, roughly 12% of which appear only once. V shed 3 bases, J shed 0 bases, and the junction held 4 bases outside the gene matches. The CDR3 is 16 amino acids. The germline gives CDR1 LNHDA, CDR2 SQIVND (reference sequence). This clonotype originated in a young man with type 1 diabetes. The chain carries TRBV19 and TRBJ1-1; 10 bases align to TRBD1. The sample comprised naive CD4+ T cells from blood. The CDR3 coding sequence is TGTGCCAGTAGTATCCGGGACAGGGGCATGAACACTGAAGCTTTCTTT. It specifies CASSIRDRGMNTEAFF.